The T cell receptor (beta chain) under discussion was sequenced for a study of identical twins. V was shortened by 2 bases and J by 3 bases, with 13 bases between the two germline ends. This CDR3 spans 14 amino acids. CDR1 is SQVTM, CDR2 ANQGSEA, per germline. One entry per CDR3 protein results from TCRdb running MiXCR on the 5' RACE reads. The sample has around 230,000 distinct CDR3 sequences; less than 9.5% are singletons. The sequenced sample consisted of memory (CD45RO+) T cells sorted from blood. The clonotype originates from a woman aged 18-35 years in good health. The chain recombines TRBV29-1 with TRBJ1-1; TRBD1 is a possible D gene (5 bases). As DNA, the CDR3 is TGCAGCGTTGAACAGCTGGGGGATCACACTGAAGCTTTCTTT. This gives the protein CSVEQLGDHTEAFF.